This is a list of T cell receptor beta chains from one sample in a study of T cells in tuberculosis. Repertoires were generated with immunoSEQ multiplex PCR, while TCRdb's copy carries only in-frame clones and drops some. The sample comprises 20,000 to 25,000 clones, approximately 92% of which are singletons, and roughly 15% rests with the top ten. The source material was PBMCs. These TCRs come from a donor aged 5 to 30 with latent tuberculosis or without tuberculosis infection. Some clones in this sample may be carry-over from other donors' samples. Each CDR3 is given with its conserved first and last residue. A D gene is named only where the DNA matches it firmly. Clone size is stated in some rows and not others, as once, few, many or a class when expanded.

clone_size d_call j_call v_call cdr3_nt cdr3_aa
- - TRBJ1-3 TRBV30 TGTGCCTGGAGTGTACGGGGGGGGAGCTCTGGAAACACCATATATTTT CAWSVRGGSSGNTIYF
- - TRBJ1-1 TRBV6-4 TGTGCCAGCAGGACACACCGGGGTGGAACTGAAGCTTTCTTT CASRTHRGGTEAFF
- - TRBJ2-7 TRBV5-4 TGTGCCAGCAGCTTGGAGGGCGGGTACGAGCAGTACTTC CASSLEGGYEQYF
- TRBD1 TRBJ2-2 TRBV6-5 TGTGCCAGCCGACGGGACAGAACCATTGGGGGGGAGCTGTTTTTT CASRRDRTIGGELFF
- TRBD1 TRBJ2-7 TRBV6-6 TGTGCCAGCTGTACTGAACAGGGGTCCTACGAGCAGTACTTC CASCTEQGSYEQYF
- TRBD1 TRBJ2-3 TRBV19 TGTGCCAGTAGGAGAGACAGGGCCACAGATACGCAGTATTTT CASRRDRATDTQYF
- TRBD1 TRBJ1-4 TRBV2 TGTGCCAGCAGTGAAGTCGGGACAGACGGCGAAAAACTGTTTTTT CASSEVGTDGEKLFF
- TRBD1 TRBJ2-3 TRBV18 TGTGCCAGCCGGACAGGGGGCAGGACAGATACGCAGTATTTT CASRTGGRTDTQYF
- TRBD2 TRBJ2-1 TRBV9 TGTGCCAGCAGCGTAGATACCGCGGCTAGCGGGAGGGCGGATGAGCAGTTCTTC CASSVDTAASGRADEQFF
- - TRBJ1-2 TRBV11-2 TGTGCCAGCAGCTTATTTCAGGGGCCGAGACCCTATGGCTACACCTTC CASSLFQGPRPYGYTF
- - TRBJ2-7 TRBV5-1 TGCGCCAGCATCGCGGAATCCTACGAGCAGTACTTC CASIAESYEQYF
- - TRBJ1-5 TRBV4-3 TGCGCCAGCAGCCAATATAGGACTACCGGGGGGCCCCAGCATTTT CASSQYRTTGGPQHF
- TRBD1 TRBJ1-6 TRBV5-1 TGCGCCAGCAGCCTTATCGGACAGGTCCCACCGGCCTCACCCCTCCACTTT CASSLIGQVPPASPLHF
- TRBD2 TRBJ2-7 TRBV6-5 TGTGCCAGCAGTTCTACTAGCGGGAGCTCCTACGAGCAGTACTTC CASSSTSGSSYEQYF
- - TRBJ2-1 TRBV7-2 TGTGCCAGCAGCTTTCGGTACTACAATGAGCAGTTCTTC CASSFRYYNEQFF
- - TRBJ1-1 TRBV27 TGTGCCAGCAGACTCGACAGTAACACTGAAGCTTTCTTT CASRLDSNTEAFF
- - TRBJ2-1 TRBV9 TGTGCCAGCAGCGTCGGGACCTACAATGAGCAGTTCTTC CASSVGTYNEQFF
- - TRBJ2-7 TRBV25-1 TGTGCCAGCAGTGAATCCAGAAAATCCTACGAGCAGTACTTC CASSESRKSYEQYF
- - TRBJ1-5 TRBV19 TGTGCCAGTAGTATAGTTACAGTCAATCAGCCCCAGCATTTT CASSIVTVNQPQHF
- TRBD2 TRBJ2-7 TRBV11-2 TGTGCCAGCAGCTCCTACCGACTAGCGGGAGGTTCCTCCTACGAGCAGTACTTC CASSSYRLAGGSSYEQYF
once - TRBJ1-2 TRBV9 TGTGCCACACAGGATCTTAGCTATGGCTACACCTTC CATQDLSYGYTF
- TRBD2 TRBJ2-5 TRBV10-1 TGCGCCAGCAGTGTAACTAGCGGGAGAATGGAGACCCAGTACTTC CASSVTSGRMETQYF
- - TRBJ1-1 TRBV6-5 TGTGCCAGCAGTTCTCCCGCTAGGGGGGAAGCTTTCTTT CASSSPARGEAFF
- TRBD1 TRBJ1-3 TRBV15 TGTGCCACCAGCAGCCACAACAGGGGGACCTCTGGAAACACCATATATTTT CATSSHNRGTSGNTIYF
- TRBD2 TRBJ2-1 TRBV7-9 TGTGCCAGCAGTTTCGGACTAGCGGCCTCCTACAATGAGCAGTTCTTC CASSFGLAASYNEQFF
- - TRBJ1-2 TRBV10-1 TGCGCCAGCAGTCGAGGACAGCGGCACTATGGCTACACCTTC CASSRGQRHYGYTF
- - TRBJ2-2 TRBV6-1 TGTGCCAGCATGGCCCAGGGTTACTATGCCGGGGAGCTGTTTTTT CASMAQGYYAGELFF
- - TRBJ1-2 TRBV18 TGTGCCAGCTCGCACGATCCCCCTACAGGGAACTATGGCTACACCTTC CASSHDPPTGNYGYTF
- - TRBJ2-2 TRBV19 TGTGCCAGTAGTATAGATCAGGGCTCCTACACCGGGGAGCTGTTTTTT CASSIDQGSYTGELFF
- - TRBJ2-2 TRBV5-1 TGCGCCAGCAGCTTTCAGGGGCCCAACACCGGGGAGCTGTTTTTT CASSFQGPNTGELFF
- TRBD1 TRBJ2-1 TRBV7-8 TGTGCCAGCAGCCCCCGACAGGGAAATGAGCAGTTCTTC CASSPRQGNEQFF
- - TRBJ2-1 TRBV27 TGTGCCAGCAGTTCCGGACAGTTCAATGAGCAGTTCTTC CASSSGQFNEQFF
- TRBD1 TRBJ2-5 TRBV25-1 TGTGCCAGCAGTGAATCTGTCAGGGGGCTACAGACCCAGTACTTC CASSESVRGLQTQYF
- - TRBJ1-1 TRBV29-1 TGCAGCGTCCCACGGAGGACAGATAACACTGAAGCTTTCTTT CSVPRRTDNTEAFF
- TRBD1 TRBJ2-7 TRBV7-9 TGTGCCAGCAGCTTATTACAGGGGGCATTTTCCTACGAGCAGTACTTC CASSLLQGAFSYEQYF